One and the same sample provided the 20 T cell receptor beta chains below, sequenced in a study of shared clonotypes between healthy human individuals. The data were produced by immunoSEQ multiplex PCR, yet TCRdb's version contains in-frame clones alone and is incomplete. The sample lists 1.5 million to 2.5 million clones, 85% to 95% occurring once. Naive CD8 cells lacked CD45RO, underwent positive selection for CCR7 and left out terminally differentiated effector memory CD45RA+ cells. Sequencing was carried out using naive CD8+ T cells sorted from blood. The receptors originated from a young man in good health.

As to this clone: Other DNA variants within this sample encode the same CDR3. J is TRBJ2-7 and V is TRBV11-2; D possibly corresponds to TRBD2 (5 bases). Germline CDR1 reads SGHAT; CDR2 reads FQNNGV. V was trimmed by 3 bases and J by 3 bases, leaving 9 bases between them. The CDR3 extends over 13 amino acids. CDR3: CASSFSSSYEQYF. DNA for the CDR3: TGTGCCAGCAGCTTCTCTAGCAGCTACGAGCAGTACTTC.

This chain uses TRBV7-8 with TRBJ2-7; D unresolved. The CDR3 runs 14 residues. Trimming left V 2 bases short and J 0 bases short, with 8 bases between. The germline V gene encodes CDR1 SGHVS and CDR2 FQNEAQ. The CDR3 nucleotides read TGTGCCAGCAGCTTACAAGCGCACTCCTACGAGCAGTACTTC. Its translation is CASSLQAHSYEQYF.

The CDR3 spells CASSYLSSGTGGELFF. The CDR3, as DNA: TGTGCCAGCAGTTACCTCTCGTCAGGGACGGGCGGGGAGCTGTTTTTT. This sequence joins TRBV6-5 and TRBJ2-2, with D perhaps TRBD1 or TRBD2 (5 bases each). The CDR3 is 16 amino acids. V lost 2 bases and J 7 bases, leaving 17 bases between the germline ends. Germline V gives CDR1 MNHEY, CDR2 SVGAGI.

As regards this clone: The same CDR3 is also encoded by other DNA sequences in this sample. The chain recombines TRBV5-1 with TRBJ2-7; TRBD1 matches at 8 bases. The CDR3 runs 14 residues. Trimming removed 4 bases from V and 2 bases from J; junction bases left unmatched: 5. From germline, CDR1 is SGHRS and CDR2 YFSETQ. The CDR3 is CASSTGTGPYEQYF. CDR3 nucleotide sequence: TGCGCCAGCAGCACGGGGACAGGACCCTACGAGCAGTACTTC.

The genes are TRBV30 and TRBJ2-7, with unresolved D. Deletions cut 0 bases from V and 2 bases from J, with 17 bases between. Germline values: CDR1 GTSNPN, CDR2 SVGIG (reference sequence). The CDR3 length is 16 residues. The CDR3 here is CAWSVSINTLPYEQYF. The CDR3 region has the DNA TGTGCCTGGAGTGTTTCAATTAATACCCTGCCCTACGAGCAGTACTTC.

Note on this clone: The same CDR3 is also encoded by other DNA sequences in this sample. CDR3 residues: CASSLSGGQETQYF. The CDR3, as DNA: TGTGCCAGCAGTTTGAGCGGGGGTCAAGAGACCCAGTACTTC. This chain connects TRBV27 to TRBJ2-5, with 8 bases matching TRBD2. Germline-derived CDR1 and CDR2 are MNHEY and SMNVEV (reference sequence). The trim removed 3 bases at V and 2 bases at J, leaving 2 bases unmatched. The CDR3 sequence is 14 residues long.

CDR3 DNA sequence: TGTGCCAGCAGTCCATCGGACGGGAATGAGCAGTTCTTC. Its translation is CASSPSDGNEQFF. This chain connects TRBV6-6 to TRBJ2-1; D is uncertain. The CDR3 is 13 amino acids. Trimming took 5 bases from V and 7 from J, leaving 12 bases between them. CDR1 is MNHNY, CDR2 SVGAGI, per germline (reference sequence).

CDR3 in DNA: TGCGCCAGCAGCGACGGGGGTAGGACTGAAGCTTTCTTT. It encodes CASSDGGRTEAFF. The chain couples TRBV10-2 to TRBJ1-1; possibly TRBD1 for D (5 bases). The length of the CDR3 is 13 residues. Germline lookup yields CDR1 WSHSY and CDR2 SAAADI. Trimming shortened V by 6 bases and J by 5 bases, and 13 bases separated the two germline ends.

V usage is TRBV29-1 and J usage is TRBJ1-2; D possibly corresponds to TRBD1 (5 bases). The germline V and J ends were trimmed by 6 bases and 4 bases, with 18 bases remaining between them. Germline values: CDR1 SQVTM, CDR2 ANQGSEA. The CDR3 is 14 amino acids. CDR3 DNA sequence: TGCAGCGTAACCGGGGGGGAGGATGGCTATGGCTACACCTTC. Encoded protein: CSVTGGEDGYGYTF.

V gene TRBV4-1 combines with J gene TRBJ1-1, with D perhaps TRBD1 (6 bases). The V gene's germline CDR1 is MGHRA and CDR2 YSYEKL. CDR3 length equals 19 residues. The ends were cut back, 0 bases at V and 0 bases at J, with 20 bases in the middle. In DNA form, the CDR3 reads TGCGCCAGCAGCCAAGAATATAGGACAGCGATTATATTGAACACTGAAGCTTTCTTT. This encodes CASSQEYRTAIILNTEAFF.

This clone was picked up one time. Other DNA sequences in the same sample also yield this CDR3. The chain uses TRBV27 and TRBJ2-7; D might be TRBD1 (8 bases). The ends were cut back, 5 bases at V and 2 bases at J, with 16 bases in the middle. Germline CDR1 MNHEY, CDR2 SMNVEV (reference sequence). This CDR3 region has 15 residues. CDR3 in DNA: TGTGCCAGCAGTCTTACAGGGGGAGGGACCTACGAGCAGTACTTC. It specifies CASSLTGGGTYEQYF.

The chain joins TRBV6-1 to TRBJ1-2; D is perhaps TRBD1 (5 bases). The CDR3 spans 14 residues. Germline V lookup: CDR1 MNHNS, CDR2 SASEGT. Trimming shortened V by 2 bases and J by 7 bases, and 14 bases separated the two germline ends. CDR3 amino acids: CASSEIIGALGYTF. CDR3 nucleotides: TGTGCCAGCAGTGAAATTATAGGGGCTCTTGGCTACACCTTC.

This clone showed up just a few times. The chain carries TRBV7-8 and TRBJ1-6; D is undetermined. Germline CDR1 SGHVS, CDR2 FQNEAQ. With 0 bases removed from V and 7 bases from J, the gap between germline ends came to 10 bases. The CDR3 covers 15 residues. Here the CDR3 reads CASSLADMINSPLHF. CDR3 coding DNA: TGTGCCAGCAGCTTAGCAGACATGATCAATTCACCCCTCCACTTT.

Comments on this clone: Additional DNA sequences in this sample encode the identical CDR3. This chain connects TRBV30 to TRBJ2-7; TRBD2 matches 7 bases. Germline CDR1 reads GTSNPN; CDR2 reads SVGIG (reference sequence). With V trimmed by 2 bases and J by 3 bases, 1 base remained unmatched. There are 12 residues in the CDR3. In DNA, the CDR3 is TGTGCCTGGAGTTTAGCGGGCTACGAGCAGTACTTC. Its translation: CAWSLAGYEQYF. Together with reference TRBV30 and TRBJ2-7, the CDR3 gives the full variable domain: SQTIHQWPATLVQPVGSPLSLECTVEGTSNPNLYWYRQAAGRGLQLLFYSVGIGQISSEVPQNLSASRPQDRQFILSSKKLLLSDSGFYLCAWSLAGYEQYFGPGTRLTVT.

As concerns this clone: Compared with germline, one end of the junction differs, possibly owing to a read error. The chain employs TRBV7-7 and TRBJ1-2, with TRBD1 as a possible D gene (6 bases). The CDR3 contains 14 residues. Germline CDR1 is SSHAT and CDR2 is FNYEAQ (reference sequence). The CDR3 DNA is TGTGCTAGCAGCCCTCTAGGGGGGGACTATGGCTACACCTTC. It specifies CASSPLGGDYGYTF.

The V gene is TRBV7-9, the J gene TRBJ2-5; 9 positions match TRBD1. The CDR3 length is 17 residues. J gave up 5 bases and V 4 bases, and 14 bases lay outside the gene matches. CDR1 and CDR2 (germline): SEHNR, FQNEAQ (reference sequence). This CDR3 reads CASSSDPGTGIRETQYF. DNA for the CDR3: TGTGCCAGCAGCTCCGACCCCGGGACAGGGATCAGGGAGACCCAGTACTTC.

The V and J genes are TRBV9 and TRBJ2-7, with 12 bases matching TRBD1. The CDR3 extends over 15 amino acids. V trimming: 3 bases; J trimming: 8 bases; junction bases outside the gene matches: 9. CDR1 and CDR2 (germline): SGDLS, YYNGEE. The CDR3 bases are TGTGCCAGCAGCGCGCCGGGACAGGGGGCAGGAAAGCAGTACTTC. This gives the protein CASSAPGQGAGKQYF.

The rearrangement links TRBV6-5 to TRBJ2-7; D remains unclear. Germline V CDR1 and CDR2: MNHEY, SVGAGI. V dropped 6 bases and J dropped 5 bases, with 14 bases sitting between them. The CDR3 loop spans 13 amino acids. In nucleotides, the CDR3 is TGTGCCAGCAGGCTTAGAGGAGCCCACGAGCAGTACTTC. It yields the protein CASRLRGAHEQYF.

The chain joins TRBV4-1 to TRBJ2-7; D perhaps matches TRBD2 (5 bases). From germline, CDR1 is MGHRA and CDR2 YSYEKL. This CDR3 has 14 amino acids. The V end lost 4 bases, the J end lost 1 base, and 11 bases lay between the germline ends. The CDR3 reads CASSPRERSYEQYF. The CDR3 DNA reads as TGCGCCAGCAGCCCTAGGGAGAGGTCCTACGAGCAGTACTTC.

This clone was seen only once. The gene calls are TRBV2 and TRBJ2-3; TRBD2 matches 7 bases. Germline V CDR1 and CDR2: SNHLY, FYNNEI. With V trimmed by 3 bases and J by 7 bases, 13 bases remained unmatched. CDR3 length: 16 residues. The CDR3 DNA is TGTGCCAGCAGTGACATCGGGGAGGGTGTAGTGAATACGCAGTATTTT. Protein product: CASSDIGEGVVNTQYF.